A selection of T cell receptor beta chains follows, all from one sample in a study of cytomegalovirus exposure and HLA in healthy donors. Repertoires were generated with immunoSEQ multiplex PCR, while TCRdb's copy carries only in-frame clones and drops some. Among 100,000 to 140,000 clones listed, 55% to 85% were seen once. Sample: PBMCs. The receptors originated from a man aged 25-40 years in good health and CMV-seronegative. CDR3s leave out the opening cysteine and the closing phenylalanine or tryptophan. Fields, in order: V gene, D gene, J gene, CDR3 protein. D genes are given only for firm matches.

v_gene: TRBV5-1; d_gene: TRBD1; j_gene: TRBJ2-6; CDR3aa: ASSLVQGASSGANVLT
v_gene: TRBV1; d_gene: NA; j_gene: TRBJ2-7; CDR3aa: TSSQASGGPYEQY
v_gene: TRBV27; d_gene: NA; j_gene: TRBJ1-5; CDR3aa: ASSLFGPSNQPQH
v_gene: TRBV5-6; d_gene: TRBD2; j_gene: TRBJ2-1; CDR3aa: ASSPATSGLYNEQF
v_gene: TRBV9; d_gene: NA; j_gene: TRBJ2-5; CDR3aa: ASSGLQETQY
v_gene: TRBV7-9; d_gene: TRBD1; j_gene: TRBJ1-6; CDR3aa: ASSPGTDNSPLH
v_gene: TRBV6-1; d_gene: TRBD1; j_gene: TRBJ1-5; CDR3aa: ASDGQGLNQPQH
v_gene: TRBV9; d_gene: TRBD2; j_gene: TRBJ2-3; CDR3aa: ASSVAGGPDTQY
v_gene: TRBV19; d_gene: TRBD2; j_gene: TRBJ2-7; CDR3aa: ASSTGGSYEQY
v_gene: TRBV21-1; d_gene: NA; j_gene: TRBJ2-1; CDR3aa: ASSKRHRTGRYSVEDNEQF
v_gene: TRBV30; d_gene: NA; j_gene: TRBJ2-7; CDR3aa: AWREGVYEQY
v_gene: TRBV4-2; d_gene: NA; j_gene: TRBJ2-2; CDR3aa: ASSQAAGVTGELF
v_gene: TRBV5-1; d_gene: TRBD1; j_gene: TRBJ1-4; CDR3aa: ASSQTGVGTTNEKLF
v_gene: TRBV28; d_gene: NA; j_gene: TRBJ2-7; CDR3aa: ASSSADSCW
v_gene: TRBV6-1; d_gene: NA; j_gene: TRBJ2-5; CDR3aa: ASSEARYREETQY
v_gene: TRBV9; d_gene: TRBD1; j_gene: TRBJ2-2; CDR3aa: ASSARDRSLGVVMGELF
v_gene: TRBV6-1; d_gene: NA; j_gene: TRBJ1-6; CDR3aa: ASSMRAGVGSPLH
v_gene: TRBV28; d_gene: TRBD2; j_gene: TRBJ2-4; CDR3aa: ASSRTSGSQY
v_gene: TRBV9; d_gene: NA; j_gene: TRBJ2-7; CDR3aa: ASSERGGEYYEQY
v_gene: TRBV4-1; d_gene: TRBD2; j_gene: TRBJ2-3; CDR3aa: ASSPGLAGGTDTQY
v_gene: TRBV5-1; d_gene: NA; j_gene: TRBJ2-2; CDR3aa: ASSSQGTGELF
v_gene: TRBV5-1; d_gene: TRBD1; j_gene: TRBJ2-1; CDR3aa: ASSLDGQGFTYNEQF
v_gene: TRBV5-1; d_gene: TRBD2; j_gene: TRBJ2-3; CDR3aa: ASSFGGSRGDTQY
v_gene: TRBV7-9; d_gene: TRBD2; j_gene: TRBJ2-5; CDR3aa: ASSPRTSGSQETQY
v_gene: TRBV7-3; d_gene: TRBD1; j_gene: TRBJ1-3; CDR3aa: ASSPITGGWENTIY
v_gene: TRBV29-1; d_gene: TRBD2; j_gene: TRBJ2-1; CDR3aa: SVLAGSGSYNEQF
v_gene: TRBV30; d_gene: NA; j_gene: TRBJ1-2; CDR3aa: ACLPNTGVISGYT
v_gene: TRBV6-6; d_gene: NA; j_gene: TRBJ2-2; CDR3aa: ASSYLSVPNTGELF
v_gene: TRBV7-2; d_gene: TRBD2; j_gene: TRBJ2-5; CDR3aa: ASSSAGGLETQY
v_gene: TRBV2; d_gene: NA; j_gene: TRBJ2-5; CDR3aa: ASFPGAGTQY
v_gene: TRBV2; d_gene: TRBD2; j_gene: TRBJ2-2; CDR3aa: ASRGTGGNTGELF